One and the same sample provided the 31 T cell receptor beta chains below, sequenced in a study of early T cells in non-severe SARS-CoV-2 infection. TCRdb called the 5' RACE reads again in MiXCR, with one record for every CDR3 protein. The sample shows nearly 95,000 distinct CDR3 sequences, around 17% of them seen only once. Material: whole blood, obtained at baseline. Source of these receptors: an adult who was a healthcare worker with PCR-confirmed SARS-CoV-2 infection or an uninfected control (not recorded which).

The chain carries TRBV20-1 and TRBJ2-1; possibly TRBD1 for D (6 bases). CDR3 length: 10 residues. Per the germline V gene, CDR1 is DFQATT and CDR2 is SNEGSKA (reference sequence). The V and J ends lost 5 bases and 10 bases respectively, with 9 bases between them. CDR3 region: CSASGTEQFF. CDR3 nucleotides: TGCAGTGCTTCCGGGACAGAGCAGTTCTTC.

This clonotype came up a few times. The rearrangement joins TRBV9 to TRBJ2-7; D call uncertain. The germline V and J ends were trimmed by 4 bases and 0 bases, with 11 bases remaining between them. The CDR3 runs to 14 residues. Germline CDR1 reads SGDLS; CDR2 reads YYNGEE. CDR3 loop: CASSQDPSSYEQYF. The CDR3 DNA reads as TGTGCCAGCAGCCAGGACCCGAGCTCCTACGAGCAGTACTTC.

Turning to this clonotype: Since a much larger clone is just one base distant, this may be a read error. This chain joins TRBV7-2 and TRBJ2-3; no reliable D call. The CDR3 runs 12 residues. V was cut by 3 bases and J by 2 bases, with 3 bases left in between. Germline values: CDR1 SGHTA, CDR2 FQGNSA. CDR3 nucleotides: TGTGCCAGCAGCTTCGACACAGATACGCAGTATTTT. Protein sequence: CASSFDTDTQYF.

The CDR3 spells CASSRLIAGEQYF. The CDR3 coding sequence is TGTGCCAGCAGCCGCCTCATTGCCGGTGAGCAGTACTTC. The V gene is TRBV14, the J gene TRBJ2-7; no firm D call. Germline values: CDR1 SGHDN, CDR2 FVKESK. Trimming removed 4 bases from V and 7 bases from J, with 14 bases in between. The CDR3 sequence is 13 residues long.

This chain links TRBV5-5 with TRBJ1-1; D remains unclear. The CDR3 runs to 13 residues. In germline, CDR1 is SGHKS, CDR2 YYEKEE (reference sequence). The V and J ends lost 4 bases and 1 base respectively, with 8 bases between them. For the CDR3, the DNA is TGTGCCAGCAGCCCCCTCCAGAACACTGAAGCTTTCTTT. Translated, it gives CASSPLQNTEAFF. The full variable domain, rest sourced from reference TRBV5-5 and TRBJ1-1, is DAGVTQSPTHLIKTRGQQVTLRCSPISGHKSVSWYQQVLGQGPQFIFQYYEKEERGRGNFPDRFSARQFPNYSSELNVNALLLGDSALYLCASSPLQNTEAFFGQGTRLTVV.

This clonotype was seen more than once but under ten times. The genes are TRBV20-1 and TRBJ2-5; 13 bases fit TRBD2. The germline V gene encodes CDR1 DFQATT and CDR2 SNEGSKA (reference sequence). The CDR3 extends over 14 amino acids. The CDR3 region is CSATSGRAEETQYF. In nucleotides, the CDR3 is TGCAGCGCAACTAGCGGGAGGGCCGAAGAGACCCAGTACTTC.

The V call is TRBV20-1, the J call TRBJ2-5; 9 positions match TRBD1. V trimming: 3 bases; J trimming: 5 bases; junction bases outside the gene matches: 1. This CDR3 region has 12 residues. Per the germline V gene, CDR1 is DFQATT and CDR2 is SNEGSKA (reference sequence). Written as DNA, the CDR3 is TGCAGTGCTAGGGACAGGGGTGAGACCCAGTACTTC. Translating gives CSARDRGETQYF.

The V call is TRBV5-4, the J call TRBJ1-2, with D possibly matching TRBD1 (5 bases). CDR3 length: 14 amino acids. Deletions cut 2 bases from V and 4 bases from J, with 12 bases between. Per the germline V gene, CDR1 is SGHNT and CDR2 is YYREEE (reference sequence). This chain's CDR3 is CASSLEGLPYGYTF. The CDR3 DNA reads TGTGCCAGCAGCTTAGAGGGGCTCCCCTATGGCTACACCTTC.

This clonotype was counted a few times. This chain links TRBV20-1 with TRBJ2-1; no reliable D call. Germline-derived CDR1 and CDR2 are DFQATT and SNEGSKA (reference sequence). This CDR3 has 14 residues. Trimming stripped 3 bases from V and 0 bases from J, with 9 bases between. CDR3 loop: CSASSRSSYNEQFF. CDR3 bases: TGCAGTGCTAGTTCTCGGAGCTCCTACAATGAGCAGTTCTTC.

This clonotype was seen at least ten times. V and J are TRBV4-2 and TRBJ2-1; TRBD1 is a possible D gene (5 bases). Germline assignment: CDR1 LGHNA and CDR2 YNFKEQ. This CDR3 region has 14 residues. V gave up 1 base and J gave up 4 bases, with 8 bases separating them. CDR3 coding DNA: TGTGCCAGCAGCCAAGTTCAGGGATACAATGAGCAGTTCTTC. Encoded protein: CASSQVQGYNEQFF.

V gene TRBV18 combines with J gene TRBJ1-5; D perhaps matches TRBD1 (5 bases). V was shortened by 4 bases and J by 4 bases, with 14 bases between the two germline ends. This CDR3 spans 15 amino acids. Germline-derived CDR1 and CDR2 are KGHSH and LQKENI. CDR3 loop: CASSLADTPNQPQHF. Written as DNA, the CDR3 is TGTGCCAGCTCACTGGCGGACACCCCAAATCAGCCCCAGCATTTT.

The V gene is TRBV12-3 or TRBV12-4, the J gene TRBJ2-1; D remains unclear. The CDR3 spans 10 residues. V gave up 3 bases and J gave up 10 bases, with 4 bases separating them. The CDR3 DNA reads as TGTGCCAGCAGTTTCAAGGAGCAGTTCTTC. Amino acids: CASSFKEQFF.

This clonotype was observed a few times. As DNA, the CDR3 is TGTGCCAGCAGCTTAGGACAGGGGGATGAGCAGTTCTTC. Its translation: CASSLGQGDEQFF. This chain links TRBV11-2 with TRBJ2-1; 9 nucleotides match TRBD1. The germline V gene encodes CDR1 SGHAT and CDR2 FQNNGV. Unmatched junction bases numbered 0, after V lost 1 base and J lost 8 bases. The CDR3 is made up of 13 amino acids.

CDR3 coding DNA: TGTGCCAGCAGCACCACGGCGGGATTAATTGAGCAGTACTTC. It translates to CASSTTAGLIEQYF. The rearrangement joins TRBV7-2 to TRBJ2-7, with D possibly TRBD2 on 6 matching bases. The CDR3 is 14 amino acids. The V end was cut by 5 bases, the J end by 7 bases, with 18 bases between. Per germline, CDR1 SGHTA and CDR2 FQGNSA.

The chain carries TRBV4-1 and TRBJ1-6; no definite D call. Trimming stripped 1 base from V and 7 bases from J, with 8 bases between. Germline assignment: CDR1 MGHRA and CDR2 YSYEKL. The CDR3 contains 14 residues. CDR3 loop: CASSQARRNSPLHF. CDR3 bases: TGCGCCAGCAGCCAAGCTCGACGAAATTCACCCCTCCACTTT.

The genes are TRBV6-1 and TRBJ2-6, with 9 positions matching TRBD1. J was trimmed by 2 bases and V by 7 bases; bases with no gene match: 6. Germline V lookup: CDR1 MNHNS, CDR2 SASEGT. The CDR3 extends over 16 amino acids. In DNA form, the CDR3 reads TGTGCCAGCAATGGGGACAGGGAGACTGGGGCCAACGTCCTGACTTTC. Its translation is CASNGDRETGANVLTF.

V and J are TRBV6-5 and TRBJ2-7, with 8 bases lining up with TRBD1. After removal of 2 bases from V and 6 bases from J, the junction contained 6 bases not matched to a gene. Germline V gene lookup returns CDR1 MNHEY and CDR2 SVGAGI. The CDR3 spans 14 residues. Here the CDR3 reads CASSYGTGAVEQYF. The CDR3 DNA sequence: TGTGCCAGCAGTTACGGGACAGGCGCGGTCGAGCAGTACTTC.

This clonotype came up many times. The chain is built from TRBV21-1 and TRBJ1-2. TRBV21-1 is a recognized pseudogene. The CDR3 is 11 residues long. The CDR3 reads CASSKSGDYTF. CDR3 in DNA: TGTGCCAGCAGCAAAAGCGGGGACTACACCTTC.

CDR3 in DNA: TGCGCCAGCAGCTTGGAGGGACAGGGTGGCGAGCAGTACTTC. Translation: CASSLEGQGGEQYF. The chain joins TRBV5-1 to TRBJ2-7, with 9 bases identical to TRBD1. J lost 6 bases, V lost 0 bases, and 4 bases had no gene match. From germline, CDR1 is SGHRS and CDR2 YFSETQ. This CDR3 is 14 amino acids long.

The sample holds many counts of this clonotype. The chain joins TRBV20-1 to TRBJ2-7; 7 nucleotides line up with TRBD1. With 6 bases clipped from V and 8 bases from J, the junction kept 7 bases outside the gene matches. The CDR3 runs 11 residues. Germline loops: CDR1 DFQATT, CDR2 SNEGSKA (reference sequence). CDR3: CSARDRTQQYF. Here the CDR3 DNA reads TGCAGTGCCAGGGACAGAACGCAGCAGTACTTC.

The chain joins TRBV14 to TRBJ2-1; D remains unclear. Trimming shortened V by 1 base and J by 9 bases, and 7 bases separated the two germline ends. The germline CDR1 and CDR2 sequences are SGHDN and FVKESK. The CDR3 extends over 12 amino acids. CDR3 amino acids: CASSQGVAEQFF. The CDR3 DNA follows: TGTGCCAGCAGCCAAGGGGTGGCTGAGCAGTTCTTC.

This clonotype was found a few times. This sequence joins TRBV6-5 and TRBJ2-7; the D call may be TRBD1 or TRBD2 (5 bases each). CDR1 MNHEY and CDR2 SVGAGI come from the germline V gene. The germline V and J ends were trimmed by 7 bases and 2 bases, with 15 bases remaining between them. The CDR3 loop spans 14 amino acids. CDR3 sequence reads: CASKSGRPTYEQYF. As DNA, the CDR3 is TGTGCCAGCAAGTCAGGGAGACCAACCTACGAGCAGTACTTC.

This clonotype was seen ten or more times. The V call is TRBV5-6, the J call TRBJ1-4; possible D gene TRBD1, 6 bases. V gave up 4 bases and J gave up 13 bases, with 20 bases separating them. Germline CDR1 is SGHDT and CDR2 is YYEEEE. This CDR3 is built from 14 residues. The CDR3 nucleotides read TGTGCCAGCAGCACCCAAAAGGGGGAAGCGGGACTGTTTTTT. Translated, it gives CASSTQKGEAGLFF.

This clonotype was counted between two and nine times. V gene TRBV5-1 combines with J gene TRBJ2-1, with TRBD1 matching over 7 bases. Per the germline V gene, CDR1 is SGHRS and CDR2 is YFSETQ. Trimming took 5 bases from V and 6 from J; bases not matched to a gene: 11. CDR3 size: 15 residues. Here the CDR3 reads CASRGVTGSGNEQFF. The CDR3 DNA reads TGCGCCAGCAGAGGGGTGACAGGGAGTGGCAATGAGCAGTTCTTC.

J is TRBJ1-1 and V is TRBV20-1; maybe TRBD1 (5 bases). This CDR3 spans 14 amino acids. V lost 0 bases and J 4 bases, leaving 12 bases between the germline ends. CDR1 is DFQATT, CDR2 SNEGSKA, per germline (reference sequence). This CDR3 reads CSARDRVGGTEAFF. In DNA, the CDR3 is TGCAGTGCTAGAGATCGCGTCGGGGGCACTGAAGCTTTCTTT.

V usage is TRBV16 and J usage is TRBJ2-3; 12 nucleotides align to TRBD2. The CDR3 covers 18 residues. The V gene's germline CDR1 is KGHSY and CDR2 FQNENV. The V gene end was trimmed by 0 bases and the J gene end by 2 bases; junction bases not matched to a gene: 6. The CDR3 coding sequence is TGTGCCAGCAGCCAATCGGCTAGCGGGAGGGCCTTCACAGATACGCAGTATTTT. Amino acid sequence: CASSQSASGRAFTDTQYF.

This clonotype came up many times. The chain combines TRBV10-3 with TRBJ2-1, with 11 positions matching TRBD2. CDR1 ENHRY and CDR2 SYGVKD come from the germline V gene. V was clipped by 3 bases and J by 1 base; unmatched bases: 2. This CDR3 comprises 16 residues. Here the CDR3 DNA reads TGTGCCATCAGTGATGGACTAGCGGGTTCCTACAATGAGCAGTTCTTC. Protein product: CAISDGLAGSYNEQFF.

The chain uses TRBV7-9 and TRBJ2-7; maybe TRBD2 (5 bases). With 4 bases removed from V and 3 bases from J, the gap between germline ends came to 10 bases. This CDR3 has 13 amino acids. CDR1 is SEHNR, CDR2 FQNEAQ, per germline (reference sequence). CDR3 sequence reads: CASSWAGNYEQYF. The CDR3 region has the DNA TGTGCCAGCAGCTGGGCCGGGAACTACGAGCAGTACTTC.

V is TRBV3-1 and J is TRBJ2-7; a weak D match, TRBD2 (6 bases). The V gene's germline CDR1 is LGHDT and CDR2 YNNKEL (reference sequence). The V and J ends lost 3 bases and 2 bases respectively, with 11 bases between them. This CDR3 region has 14 residues. CDR3 amino acids: CASSHAIAAYEQYF. CDR3 nucleotides: TGTGCCAGCAGCCACGCCATAGCGGCCTACGAGCAGTACTTC.

The rearrangement uses TRBV28 and TRBJ1-1; D gene unclear. V dropped 7 bases and J dropped 8 bases, with 17 bases sitting between them. The CDR3 sequence is 13 residues long. The germline gives CDR1 MDHEN, CDR2 SYDVKM. The CDR3 protein is CASIRNNPPEAFF. The DNA of the CDR3 is TGTGCCAGCATAAGAAACAATCCCCCCGAAGCTTTCTTT.

This clonotype was counted ten times or more. The chain recombines TRBV28 with TRBJ1-2; TRBD1 might be the D (5 bases). CDR1 and CDR2 from the germline V gene are MDHEN and SYDVKM. There are 14 residues in the CDR3. The ends were cut back, 4 bases at V and 3 bases at J, with 12 bases in the middle. CDR3 DNA sequence: TGTGCCAGCAGTTCAGGGCAGGGCGACTATGGCTACACCTTC. This codes for CASSSGQGDYGYTF.